This T cell receptor beta chain was identified during a study of T cell changes during pregnancy in multiple sclerosis. Assay: immunoSEQ multiplex PCR; the TCRdb copy retains only in-frame clones and omits some. The table has tens of thousands of clones, 75% to 95% seen once. This specimen consisted of CD4+ T cells from peripheral blood mononuclear cells, obtained in the second trimester of pregnancy. The TCR sequence derives from a female donor with multiple sclerosis, enrolled in a pregnancy study.

The CDR3 bases are TGCGCCAGCAGCCAGACAGGGACACCCGGGGAGCTGTTTTTT. Encoded protein: CASSQTGTPGELFF. The J gene is TRBJ2-2, the V gene TRBV5-1, with 7 bases aligning to TRBD1. There are 14 residues in the CDR3. J gave up 6 bases and V 4 bases, and 6 bases lay outside the gene matches. Germline V gene lookup returns CDR1 SGHRS and CDR2 YFSETQ.